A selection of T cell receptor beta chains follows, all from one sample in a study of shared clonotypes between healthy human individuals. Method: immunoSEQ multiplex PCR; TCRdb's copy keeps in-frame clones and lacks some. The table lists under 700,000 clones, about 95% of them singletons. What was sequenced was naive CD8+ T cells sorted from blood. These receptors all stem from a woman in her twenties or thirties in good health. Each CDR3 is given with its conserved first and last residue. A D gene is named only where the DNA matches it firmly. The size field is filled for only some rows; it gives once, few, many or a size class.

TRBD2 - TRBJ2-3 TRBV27 CASSYPSGSGTDTQYF TGTGCCAGCAGTTATCCCAGCGGGAGCGGGACAGATACGCAGTATTTT
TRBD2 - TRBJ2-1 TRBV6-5 CASSPGLAEQFF TGTGCCAGCAGCCCGGGACTAGCGGAGCAGTTCTTC
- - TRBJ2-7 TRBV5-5 CASSLLGGFEQYF TGTGCCAGCAGCTTGTTGGGCGGGTTCGAGCAGTACTTC
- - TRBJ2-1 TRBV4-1 CASSQDPRLFQGNEQFF TGCGCCAGCAGCCAAGACCCCCGACTGTTCCAGGGCAATGAGCAGTTCTTC
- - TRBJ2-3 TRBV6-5 CASSYRADASTDTQYF TGTGCCAGCAGTTACCGAGCGGATGCTAGCACAGATACGCAGTATTTT
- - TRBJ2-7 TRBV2 CAWALGLSYEQYF TGTGCCTGGGCTCTGGGACTCTCCTACGAGCAGTACTTC
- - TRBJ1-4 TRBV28 CASSPTRDYGEKLFF TGTGCCAGCAGCCCTACCCGGGATTACGGGGAAAAACTGTTTTTT
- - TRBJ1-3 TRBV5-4 CASSLGGPGRPAGNTIYF TGTGCCAGCAGCTTGGGGGGCCCTGGCCGCCCTGCTGGAAACACCATATATTTT
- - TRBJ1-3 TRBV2 CASSEADRTGNTIYF TGTGCCAGCAGTGAAGCGGACAGAACTGGAAACACCATATATTTT
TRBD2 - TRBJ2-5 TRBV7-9 CASSFISGLGQETQYF TGTGCCAGCAGCTTTATTAGCGGGTTGGGACAAGAGACCCAGTACTTC
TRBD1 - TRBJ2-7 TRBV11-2 CASSFGTGEYEQYF TGTGCCAGCAGCTTCGGGACAGGGGAGTACGAGCAGTACTTC
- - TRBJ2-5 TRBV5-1 CASSKGQTDFAQYF TGCGCCAGCAGCAAGGGACAAACCGATTTCGCCCAGTACTTC
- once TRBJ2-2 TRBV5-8 CASSLDPTPGTGTGELFF TGTGCCAGCAGCTTGGATCCGACCCCGGGGACGGGAACCGGGGAGCTGTTTTTT
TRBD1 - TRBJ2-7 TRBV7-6 CASSLGRQGEQYF TGTGCCAGCAGCTTGGGCAGACAGGGCGAGCAGTACTTC
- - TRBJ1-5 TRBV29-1 CSVGSGVNQPQHF TGCAGCGTTGGTTCTGGAGTTAATCAGCCCCAGCATTTT
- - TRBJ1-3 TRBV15 CATMGLDGNTIYF TGTGCCACCATGGGGTTAGATGGAAACACCATATATTTT
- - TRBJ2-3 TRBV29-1 CSVEDLSGITVKQYF TGCAGCGTTGAAGATCTTTCGGGAATCACCGTCAAGCAGTATTTT
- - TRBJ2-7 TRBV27 CASSLGIRDYEQYF TGTGCCAGCAGTTTAGGGATCAGGGACTACGAGCAGTACTTC
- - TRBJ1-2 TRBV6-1 CASSEVLLGVYGYTF TGTGCCAGCAGTGAAGTGCTCCTAGGGGTCTATGGCTACACCTTC
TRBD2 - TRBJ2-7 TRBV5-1 CASSHERGYEQYF TGCGCCAGCAGCCACGAGCGGGGATACGAGCAGTACTTC
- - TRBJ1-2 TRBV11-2 CASGKGNSAFYGYTF TGTGCCAGCGGCAAAGGGAATTCTGCCTTCTATGGCTACACCTTC
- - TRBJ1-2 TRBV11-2 CASSMDGANYGYTF TGTGCCAGCAGCATGGATGGGGCTAACTATGGCTACACCTTC
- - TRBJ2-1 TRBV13 CASSSGRSSYNEQFF TGTGCCAGCAGCTCGGGACGGAGCTCCTACAATGAGCAGTTCTTC
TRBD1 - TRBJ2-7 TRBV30 CACSGTAYEQYF TGTGCCTGTTCCGGGACAGCGTACGAGCAGTACTTC
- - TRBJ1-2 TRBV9 CASSEIPNYGYTF TGTGCCAGCAGCGAAATACCCAACTATGGCTACACCTTC
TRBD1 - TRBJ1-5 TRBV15 CATSRDRGASQPQHF TGTGCCACCAGCCGGGACAGAGGGGCGAGTCAGCCCCAGCATTTT
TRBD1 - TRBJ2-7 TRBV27 CASSLTLGAGQGGEQYF TGTGCCAGCAGTTTAACACTGGGGGCGGGACAGGGTGGCGAGCAGTACTTC
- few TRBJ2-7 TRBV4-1 CASSQLRSDAEQYF TGCGCCAGCAGCCAATTGAGATCCGACGCCGAGCAGTACTTC
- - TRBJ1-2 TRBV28 CASSLRGLNYGYTF TGTGCCAGCAGTTTGCGAGGGTTGAACTATGGCTACACCTTC
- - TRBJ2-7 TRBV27 CASSFMGVGYEQYF TGTGCCAGCAGTTTTATGGGGGTAGGTTACGAGCAGTACTTC
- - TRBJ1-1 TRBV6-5 CASSYSYWWDTEAFF TGTGCCAGCAGTTACTCGTACTGGTGGGACACTGAAGCTTTCTTT
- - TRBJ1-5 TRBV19 CASSLMRTVNHQPQHF TGTGCCAGTAGTCTAATGAGGACAGTAAACCATCAGCCCCAGCATTTT
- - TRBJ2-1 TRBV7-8 CASSLENGNNNEQFF TGTGCCAGCAGCTTAGAGAATGGCAATAACAATGAGCAGTTCTTC
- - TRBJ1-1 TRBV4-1 CASSPGSIGELNTEAFF TGCGCCAGCAGTCCCGGGAGTATAGGGGAATTGAACACTGAAGCTTTCTTT
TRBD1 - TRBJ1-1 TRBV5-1 CASSDPGQGAGGYTEAFF TGCGCCAGCAGCGATCCGGGACAGGGCGCGGGAGGGTACACTGAAGCTTTCTTT
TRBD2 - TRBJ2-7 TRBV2 CAMLGTSGRDF TGTGCCATGCTTGGGACTAGCGGGAGGGATTTC
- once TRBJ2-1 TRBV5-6 CASSLDGTPNNEQFF TGTGCCAGCAGCTTAGACGGGACTCCGAACAATGAGCAGTTCTTC
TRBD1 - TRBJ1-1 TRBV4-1 CASSQPVRTGGGIAFF TGCGCCAGCAGCCAGCCCGTCCGGACAGGGGGTGGTATAGCTTTCTTT
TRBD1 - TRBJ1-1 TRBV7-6 CASSLGGQGSMNTEAFF TGTGCCAGCAGCTTAGGGGGACAGGGGAGCATGAACACTGAAGCTTTCTTT
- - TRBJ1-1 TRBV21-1 CASSSQPHRVDYTEAFF TGTGCCAGCAGCTCCCAACCACACAGGGTGGATTATACTGAAGCTTTCTTT
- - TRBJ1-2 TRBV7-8 CASKPEGRYGYTF TGTGCCAGCAAGCCCGAGGGCAGATATGGCTACACCTTC
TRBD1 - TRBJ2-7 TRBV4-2 CASSHLDRGPSYEQYF TGTGCCAGCAGCCACCTCGACAGGGGCCCTTCCTACGAGCAGTACTTC
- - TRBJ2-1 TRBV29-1 CSVEAVSSYNEQFF TGCAGCGTTGAAGCTGTGAGCTCCTACAATGAGCAGTTCTTC
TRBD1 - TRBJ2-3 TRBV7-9 CASSPMTGRVTDTQYF TGTGCCAGCAGCCCCATGACAGGGCGAGTCACAGATACGCAGTATTTT
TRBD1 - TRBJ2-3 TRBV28 CASRFTGTASTDTQYF TGTGCCAGCAGGTTCACCGGGACAGCAAGCACAGATACGCAGTATTTT
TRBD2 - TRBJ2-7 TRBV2 CASSSYRGGRHPYEQYF TGTGCCAGCAGTTCCTACCGGGGGGGACGACACCCCTACGAGCAGTACTTC
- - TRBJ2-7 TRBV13 CASSPQLSYEQYF TGTGCCAGCAGCCCCCAGTTATCCTACGAGCAGTACTTC
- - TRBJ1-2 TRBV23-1 CASSQSAGGYTF TGCGCCAGCAGTCAATCCGCTGGCGGCTACACCTTC
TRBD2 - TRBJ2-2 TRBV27 CASSWTSGHANTGELFF TGTGCCAGCAGCTGGACTAGCGGGCACGCGAACACCGGGGAGCTGTTTTTT
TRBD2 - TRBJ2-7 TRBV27 CASSAGTSGLLYEQYF TGTGCCAGCAGTGCGGGGACTAGCGGGCTCTTATACGAGCAGTACTTC